Listed below are T cell receptor beta chains from one sample, sequenced in a study of shared clonotypes between healthy human individuals. Method: immunoSEQ multiplex PCR; TCRdb's copy keeps in-frame clones and lacks some. The data hold about 2.3 million clones, with 92% observed a single time. The sequencing input was naive CD4+ T cells from PBMCs. The receptor set was obtained from a man aged 18 to 30 in good health. Some clones in this sample may be carry-over from other donors' samples. CDR3s include the opening cysteine and the closing phenylalanine or tryptophan. D genes are given only for firm matches. Clone size is stated in some rows and not others, as once, few, many or a class when expanded.

V	J	size	D	DNA	CDR3
TRBV28	TRBJ1-1	few	NA	TGTGCCAGCAGTACAACAGGGAACACTGAAGCTTTCTTT	CASSTTGNTEAFF
TRBV5-1	TRBJ2-1	NA	NA	TGCGCCAGCAGCTTGGACACGAGGGGTGAGCAGTTCTTC	CASSLDTRGEQFF
TRBV5-1	TRBJ1-2	once	NA	TGCGCCAGCAGCTTGGGAAGCGACAGTAACTATGGCTACACCTTC	CASSLGSDSNYGYTF
TRBV29-1	TRBJ1-4	NA	NA	TGCAGCGCCCTTCCAGGAATTAATGAAAAACTGTTTTTT	CSALPGINEKLFF
TRBV21-1	TRBJ2-3	NA	NA	TGTGCCACCCCGACAGAGGATACGCAGTATTTT	CATPTEDTQYF
TRBV19	TRBJ2-5	once	TRBD2	TGTGCCAGTAGTACGGGACTAGCGGGACTGAAGGAGACCCAGTACTTC	CASSTGLAGLKETQYF
TRBV1	TRBJ2-3	NA	NA	TGCACCAGCAGCCAAGATCGGTGGCGGGAGGGAGATACGCAGTATTTT	CTSSQDRWREGDTQYF
TRBV11-2	TRBJ2-7	NA	NA	TGTGCCAGCAGCCCTGAGAGTAGCTCCTACGAGCAGTACTTC	CASSPESSSYEQYF
TRBV6-1	TRBJ2-3	NA	NA	TGTGCCAGCGGGCGGGGCACAGATACGCAGTATTTT	CASGRGTDTQYF
TRBV6-1	TRBJ2-2	NA	NA	TGTGCCAGCAGTGAAACAAGGGCGACCGGGGAGCTGTTTTTT	CASSETRATGELFF
TRBV18	TRBJ2-5	NA	NA	TGTGCCAGCTCACCGGGACACCAGGAGACCCAGTACTTC	CASSPGHQETQYF
TRBV7-3	TRBJ2-5	NA	TRBD2	TGTGCCAGCAGCCACGGACTAGCGGGAGCACAAGAGACCCAGTACTTC	CASSHGLAGAQETQYF
TRBV6-1	TRBJ2-3	NA	NA	TGTGCCAGCAACAGGGTAGGAGATGGGGATACGCAGTATTTT	CASNRVGDGDTQYF
TRBV28	TRBJ2-3	NA	TRBD2	TGTGCCGCAAGGGGTGTAGCGGGAAACACAGATACGCAGTATTTT	CAARGVAGNTDTQYF
TRBV7-8	TRBJ1-5	few	TRBD1	TGTGCCAGCAGCTTAGGGACAGGGGGCAATCAGCCCCAGCATTTT	CASSLGTGGNQPQHF
TRBV19	TRBJ2-3	NA	NA	TGTGCCAGTAGTATTTACCCCGCGGGTCGCACAGATACGCAGTATTTT	CASSIYPAGRTDTQYF
TRBV2	TRBJ2-7	NA	NA	TGTGCCAGCAGTGATAAGGGACATCGCTCCTACGAGCAGTACTTC	CASSDKGHRSYEQYF
TRBV9	TRBJ2-7	NA	NA	TGTGCCAGCAGCCCCCGTCCGGCCTCCTACGAGCAGTACTTC	CASSPRPASYEQYF
TRBV7-3	TRBJ2-5	NA	TRBD2	TGTGCCAGCAGCCTTCTAGCGGGGGGCCAAGAGACCCAGTACTTC	CASSLLAGGQETQYF
TRBV7-3	TRBJ2-1	NA	TRBD1	TGTGCCAGCAGCTTAGGAGGACAGGTGTACAATGAGCAGTTCTTC	CASSLGGQVYNEQFF
TRBV7-2	TRBJ2-1	NA	NA	TGTGCCAGCAGCTTAGGTGATAGCTTAGATGAGCAGTTCTTC	CASSLGDSLDEQFF
TRBV4-2	TRBJ1-1	NA	NA	TGTGCCAGCAGCCATATTAGGCAGGGACCCGAAGCTTTCTTT	CASSHIRQGPEAFF
TRBV7-9	TRBJ1-1	NA	TRBD1	TGTGCCAGCAGCTTAGAGGTACGACAGGGGTTGAACACTGAAGCTTTCTTT	CASSLEVRQGLNTEAFF
TRBV19	TRBJ1-5	NA	TRBD1	TGTGCCAGTAGTATCGAACAGGGGAATCAGCCCCAGCATTTT	CASSIEQGNQPQHF
TRBV19	TRBJ2-1	NA	TRBD2	TGTGCCAGTAGTATAGATCCGAGAACTAGCGGAGTCAATGAGCAGTTCTTC	CASSIDPRTSGVNEQFF
TRBV6-5	TRBJ1-2	NA	TRBD1	TGTGCCAGCAGTTGGGACAGAGCTAACTATGGCTACACCTTC	CASSWDRANYGYTF
TRBV29-1	TRBJ2-3	NA	NA	TGCAGCGTTGAGGCCCCCCCAGGGGCAGATACGCAGTATTTT	CSVEAPPGADTQYF
TRBV7-2	TRBJ2-7	NA	NA	TGTGCCAGCAGCTCTTTGGGGGAGGCCGAGCGGTACTTC	CASSSLGEAERYF
TRBV6-6	TRBJ1-5	NA	NA	TGTGCCAGCAGTAACTCCGGGACAAGGCTATGGGCCCAGCATTTT	CASSNSGTRLWAQHF
TRBV6-5	TRBJ1-1	NA	NA	TGTGCCAGCAGTTACGGGGAACCCCCGGACACTGAAGCTTTCTTT	CASSYGEPPDTEAFF
TRBV6-5	TRBJ2-7	once	NA	TGTGCCAGCAGACCGGGACAACACTACGAGCAGTACTTC	CASRPGQHYEQYF
TRBV20-1	TRBJ2-3	once	NA	TGCAGTGCTAGAGATCGCGATACGCAGTATTTT	CSARDRDTQYF
TRBV4-3	TRBJ2-1	NA	TRBD2	TGCGCCAGCAGCCAAGCTAGCGGGAGACCAAATGAGCAGTTCTTC	CASSQASGRPNEQFF
TRBV2	TRBJ1-1	NA	NA	TGTGCCAGCAGTCCGCCTGGGTGGAACACTGAAGCTTTCTTT	CASSPPGWNTEAFF
TRBV2	TRBJ1-3	NA	NA	TGTGCCAGCAGTGAAATAGGTCAAACCTCTGGAAACACCATATATTTT	CASSEIGQTSGNTIYF
TRBV6-1	TRBJ2-7	NA	TRBD1	TGTGCCAGCAGCAAGCCGGGACAGCCTACCTACGAGCAGTACTTC	CASSKPGQPTYEQYF
TRBV27	TRBJ2-7	NA	NA	TGTGCCAGCAGTTCTTGGACAGTTTCTTACGAGCAGTACTTC	CASSSWTVSYEQYF
TRBV4-1	TRBJ2-1	NA	TRBD2	TGCGCCAGCAGCCGACCTTCTACGGGCGGGAGGGTGGCCTCCTACAATGAGCAGTTCTTC	CASSRPSTGGRVASYNEQFF
TRBV28	TRBJ2-5	NA	NA	TGTGCCAGCAGTTTATCAGAAGAGACCCAGTACTTC	CASSLSEETQYF
TRBV28	TRBJ2-2	NA	TRBD2	TGTGCCAGCAGTTTCGACTGGACTAGTCGGACCGGGGAGCTGTTTTTT	CASSFDWTSRTGELFF